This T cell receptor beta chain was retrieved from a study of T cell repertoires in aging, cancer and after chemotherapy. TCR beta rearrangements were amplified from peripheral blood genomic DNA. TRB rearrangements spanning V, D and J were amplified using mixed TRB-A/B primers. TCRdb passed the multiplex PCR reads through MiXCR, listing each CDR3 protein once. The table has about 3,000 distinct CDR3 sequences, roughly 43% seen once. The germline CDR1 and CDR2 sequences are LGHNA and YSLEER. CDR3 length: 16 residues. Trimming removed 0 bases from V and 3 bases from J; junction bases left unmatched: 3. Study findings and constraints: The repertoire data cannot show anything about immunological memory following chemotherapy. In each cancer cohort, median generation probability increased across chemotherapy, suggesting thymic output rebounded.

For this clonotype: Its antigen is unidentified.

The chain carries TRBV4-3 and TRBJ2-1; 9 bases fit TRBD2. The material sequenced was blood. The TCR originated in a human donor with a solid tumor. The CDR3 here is CASSQEGSGSYNEQFF. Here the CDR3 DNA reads TGCGCCAGCAGCCAAGAGGGTAGCGGGAGCTACAATGAGCAGTTCTTC.